Following are 5 T cell receptor beta chains from one sample sequenced in a study of blood T cell repertoires in COVID-19. Sequencing used immunoSEQ multiplex PCR; TCRdb keeps in-frame clones, though not all of them. The data hold approximately 160,000 clones, with roughly 80% observed a single time. The specimen was peripheral blood. The receptors stem from a woman aged 80 or over with acute or convalescent COVID-19.

This clone was detected only a few times. J is TRBJ2-1 and V is TRBV5-6, with D tentatively TRBD2 (5 bases). Germline V gene sequence: CDR1 SGHDT, CDR2 YYEEEE. V lost 4 bases and J lost 7, with 21 bases in between. The CDR3 consists of 16 residues. The CDR3 DNA follows: TGTGCCAGCAGCCAAGGCGACAACAGCGGTTTTAATGAGCAGTTCTTC. Translated: CASSQGDNSGFNEQFF.

The V gene is TRBV7-9, the J gene TRBJ1-4; 10 nucleotides align to TRBD1. V lost 5 bases and J lost 7; bases outside the gene matches: 7. The germline gives CDR1 SEHNR, CDR2 FQNEAQ (reference sequence). CDR3 length: 15 residues. In DNA, the CDR3 is TGTGCCAGCAGCGGGAGGACAGGGGGAATTGAAAAACTGTTTTTT. Translation: CASSGRTGGIEKLFF.

The genes are TRBV2 and TRBJ2-3, with D tentatively TRBD2 (5 bases). The CDR3 is made up of 17 amino acids. Germline V CDR1 and CDR2: SNHLY, FYNNEI. Deletions cut 10 bases from V and 1 base from J, with 24 bases between. This CDR3 reads CATTLRRVGAGTDTQYF. In nucleotides, the CDR3 is TGTGCCACTACGCTTCGGCGGGTCGGCGCAGGCACAGATACGCAGTATTTT.

Only a few counts were recorded for this clone. This chain's CDR3 is CATSRDPGKNYEQYF. DNA for the CDR3: TGTGCCACCAGCAGAGATCCCGGGAAGAACTACGAGCAGTACTTC. The chain links TRBV15 to TRBJ2-7, with a weak D call TRBD2 (5 bases). CDR3 length: 15 amino acids. V shed 0 bases and J shed 3 bases, with 12 bases lying between them. Germline lookup yields CDR1 LNHNV and CDR2 YYDKDF (reference sequence).

The chain combines TRBV5-1 with TRBJ2-7, with D perhaps matching TRBD2 (5 bases). Germline V gene lookup returns CDR1 SGHRS and CDR2 YFSETQ. V lost 0 bases and J 2 bases, leaving 15 bases between the germline ends. The CDR3 covers 16 residues. This CDR3 reads CASSLGWGREPYEQYF. CDR3 nucleotide sequence: TGCGCCAGCAGCTTGGGGTGGGGTAGGGAGCCCTACGAGCAGTACTTC.